A selection of T cell receptor beta chains follows, all from one sample in a study of T cell changes during pregnancy in multiple sclerosis. The protocol was immunoSEQ multiplex PCR, while the TCRdb copy is restricted to in-frame clones and leaves out a portion. The sample lists about 87,000 clones; about 94% were seen once. The specimen comprised peripheral blood, sampled in the third trimester of pregnancy. These receptors came from a female donor in good health, enrolled as a control in a pregnancy study. Both conserved end residues are part of each CDR3. Fields, in order: D gene, J gene, CDR3 length, V gene, CDR3 protein. A D gene is named only where the DNA matches it firmly.

>NA|TRBJ2-5|18|TRBV28
CASTLGGGWPIFQETQYF
>TRBD2|TRBJ2-7|15|TRBV5-8
CASSLAPGGGYEQYF
>NA|TRBJ2-3|15|TRBV5-4
CASRRATGSTDTQYF
>NA|TRBJ2-3|11|TRBV4-1
CASSQRDTQYF
>TRBD1|TRBJ1-2|19|TRBV27
CASRDGQGGFADANYGYTF
>TRBD1|TRBJ1-5|13|TRBV19
CASAQGAFQPQHF
>NA|TRBJ1-1|15|TRBV7-8
CASSLLGMGNTEAFF
>TRBD2|TRBJ2-5|17|TRBV7-9
CASSQILVGGGRETQYF
>NA|TRBJ2-1|16|TRBV4-1
CASSQARDWIDNEQFF
>TRBD1|TRBJ2-5|16|TRBV11-2
CASSLGPGQTLGTQYF
>NA|TRBJ1-1|15|TRBV6-4
CASSEQGPMNTEAFF
>TRBD1|TRBJ1-5|13|TRBV2
CASRTGGGQPQHF
>NA|TRBJ2-1|14|TRBV7-2
CASSLDGSYNEQFF
>TRBD1|TRBJ1-1|15|TRBV4-1
CASSQRTGSNTEAFF
>NA|TRBJ2-7|14|TRBV6-6
CASSTTISSYEQYF
>NA|TRBJ1-1|13|TRBV6-1
CASSEMGRTEAFF
>TRBD1|TRBJ1-1|14|TRBV2
CASSDDRGPVEAFF
>TRBD2|TRBJ2-3|16|TRBV5-1
CASSLGIAGSTDTQYF
>TRBD2|TRBJ2-1|16|TRBV9
CASSARGTSEYNEQFF
>NA|TRBJ1-3|16|TRBV19
CASSISGGISGNTIYF
>TRBD1|TRBJ2-3|14|TRBV12-5
CASGLDRGKDTQYF
>NA|TRBJ2-5|16|TRBV21-1
CASSKEAIWRRGTQYF
>TRBD1|TRBJ2-3|14|TRBV29-1
CSGTGTGLADTQYF
>NA|TRBJ1-3|19|TRBV21-1
CASSTKEGLRGASGNTIYF
>NA|TRBJ2-6|17|TRBV10-3
CAISESTGSSGANVLTF
>NA|TRBJ1-5|17|TRBV2
CASSPDRFPGSNQPQHF
>NA|TRBJ1-5|14|TRBV2
CASSERTGNQPQHF
>TRBD2|TRBJ2-1|18|TRBV13
CASSLVLAGGHIFDEQFF
>TRBD1|TRBJ1-4|15|TRBV7-7
CASSLGPGQGQKLFF
>NA|TRBJ2-5|11|TRBV2
CASREGETQYF
>TRBD2|TRBJ2-2|15|TRBV7-8
CASRSLAVNTGELFF
>TRBD2|TRBJ2-5|15|TRBV5-1
CASSLLAGATETQYF
>TRBD2|TRBJ2-1|20|TRBV4-1
CASSQIAGLAGGRTYNEQFF
>TRBD2|TRBJ2-5|17|TRBV5-1
CASSKTETSGYQETQYF
>NA|TRBJ2-7|15|TRBV27
CASSLSAREVYEQYF
>NA|TRBJ1-1|16|TRBV27
CASSFGAGVMNTEAFF
>NA|TRBJ2-1|16|TRBV27
CASSFLSEGRRNEQFF
>TRBD2|TRBJ2-1|15|TRBV14
CASSQGTSGSREQFF
>NA|TRBJ1-5|15|TRBV2
CASSPGTLSNQPQHF
>NA|TRBJ2-1|15|TRBV5-1
CASSLGGLSYNEQFF
>NA|TRBJ1-5|14|TRBV28
CASSRAGKGQPQHF
>NA|TRBJ2-5|14|TRBV5-1
CASSSLATQETQYF
>TRBD1|TRBJ2-7|14|TRBV5-1
CASSPGTGGGEQYF
>NA|TRBJ2-1|14|TRBV5-1
CASAPGSSYNEQFF
>NA|TRBJ2-2|13|TRBV5-6
CASGNVDSRILFF
>TRBD1|TRBJ1-1|14|TRBV6-5
CASSYSGQGAEAFF
>NA|TRBJ2-1|13|TRBV5-6
CASSLGTVYEQFF
>TRBD1|TRBJ2-7|15|TRBV5-8
CASSLETGGSYEQYF
>NA|TRBJ2-5|16|TRBV5-1
CASSLGGTSGRETQYF
>TRBD1|TRBJ1-2|15|TRBV27
CASSLVGTGRFGYTF